The 2 T cell receptor beta chains given below trace back to one sample, sequenced in a study of blood T cell repertoires in COVID-19. This table comes from immunoSEQ multiplex PCR, and its TCRdb copy is limited to in-frame clones, with some not included. The table has 400,000 to 550,000 clones, approximately 90% seen once. The specimen was peripheral blood. The receptors stem from a young woman with acute or convalescent COVID-19.

The chain joins TRBV29-1 to TRBJ1-1, with a weak D call TRBD1 (5 bases). From germline, CDR1 is SQVTM and CDR2 ANQGSEA. The germline V and J ends were trimmed by 4 bases and 1 base, with 13 bases remaining between them. The CDR3 spans 14 residues. CDR3: CSVGPITGNTEAFF. The DNA of the CDR3 is TGCAGCGTTGGCCCGATAACAGGGAACACTGAAGCTTTCTTT. Full variable domain (outside the CDR3, taken from reference TRBV29-1 and TRBJ1-1): SAVISQKPSRDICQRGTSLTIQCQVDSQVTMMFWYRQQPGQSLTLIATANQGSEATYESGFVIDKFPISRPNLTFSTLTVSNMSPEDSSIYLCSVGPITGNTEAFFGQGTRLTVV.

This chain joins TRBV5-6 and TRBJ1-6, with D tentatively TRBD1 (5 bases). The V gene lost 3 bases and the J gene lost 0 bases, with 13 bases spanning the gap. The germline V gene encodes CDR1 SGHDT and CDR2 YYEEEE. This CDR3 has 17 amino acids. Here the CDR3 reads CASSSRQTSSYNSPLHF. In DNA, the CDR3 is TGTGCCAGCAGCTCAAGACAGACTAGCTCCTATAATTCACCCCTCCACTTT.